This T cell receptor (beta chain) was captured by sequencing in a study of monozygotic twins with inflammatory bowel disease. Study-wide findings and caveats: Among IBD patients, fewer clonotypes were shared with others than among healthy twins, especially with disease activity.

The UMIs carried a 6-nucleotide sample barcode, and they were added by template switching. Reanalyzing the 5' RACE reads, TCRdb keeps one entry per CDR3 protein, without DNA. This table lists approximately 140,000 distinct CDR3 sequences. About this clonotype itself: As yet, its antigen is unknown.

The length of the CDR3 is 15 residues. From germline, CDR1 is DFQATT and CDR2 SNEGSKA (reference sequence). The sequence was collected from a human donor with ulcerative colitis or Crohn's disease, or a healthy co-twin of an affected twin (not recorded which). This chain links TRBV20-1 with TRBJ2-1; TCRdb selects TRBD1, and the lack of DNA leaves this call unchecked. Sequenced sample: blood. The CDR3 sequence: CSARVDGGYYNEQFF.